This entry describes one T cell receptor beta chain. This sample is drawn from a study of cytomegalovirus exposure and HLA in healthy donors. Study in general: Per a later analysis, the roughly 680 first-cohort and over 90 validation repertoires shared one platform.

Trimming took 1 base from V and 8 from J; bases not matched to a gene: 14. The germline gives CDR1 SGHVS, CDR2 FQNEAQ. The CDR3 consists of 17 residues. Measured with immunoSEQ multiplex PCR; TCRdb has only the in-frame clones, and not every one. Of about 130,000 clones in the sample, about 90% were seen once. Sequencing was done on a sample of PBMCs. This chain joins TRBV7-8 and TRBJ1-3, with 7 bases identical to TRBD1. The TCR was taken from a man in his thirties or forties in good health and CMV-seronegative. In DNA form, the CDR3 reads TGTGCCAGCAGCTTAGTCCCGGGACAGAGGAGTAGAGACACCATATATTTT. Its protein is CASSLVPGQRSRDTIYF.